This T cell receptor (beta chain) was captured by sequencing in a study of response to subunit inactivated influenza vaccine. This clonotype was observed many times. The antigen is not known. General study findings and limits: The authors suggested that every seasonal influenza vaccination recruits few new T cells.

V lost 0 bases and J lost 3, with 10 bases in between. The CDR3 length is 15 residues. Germline CDR1 and CDR2: SGHRS and YFSETQ. Each CDR3 protein gets one entry after TCRdb re-called the RT-PCR reads with MiXCR. The table lists around 300,000 distinct CDR3 sequences, around 20% of them singletons, with approximately 10% in the top ten. The TCR originated in a man between 50 and 75 years old who received an inactivated influenza vaccine. The V and J genes are TRBV5-1 and TRBJ1-5, with D possibly matching TRBD1 (5 bases). The sample here was PBMCs from blood, taken about 20 months after vaccination. The CDR3 DNA is TGCGCCAGCAGCTTGGGCGACAGCCTCAATCAGCCCCAGCATTTT. It translates to CASSLGDSLNQPQHF.